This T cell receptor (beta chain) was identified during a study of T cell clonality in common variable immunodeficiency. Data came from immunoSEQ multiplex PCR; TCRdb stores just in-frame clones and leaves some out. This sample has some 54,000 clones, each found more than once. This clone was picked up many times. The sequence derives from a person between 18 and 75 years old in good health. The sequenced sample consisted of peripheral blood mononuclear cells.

CDR3 DNA, as far as it was read: TGTGCCAGCAGTGAAACAGAGAACACTGAA. It encodes CASSETENTE. Given in full, the CDR3 is CASSETENTEAFF. The V gene is TRBV6-1, the J gene TRBJ1-1, with D uncertain. Read sequence stops 3 residues before the CDR3 end, and the germline J gene provides the missing end. This CDR3 is 13 amino acids long. V was shortened by 2 bases and J by 1 base, with 5 bases between the two germline ends. The germline CDR1 and CDR2 sequences are MNHNS and SASEGT.